This T cell receptor beta chain comes out of a study of radiation and T cells in renal cell carcinoma (dated by TCRdb to about 2020). About the investigation overall: Samples came from a clinical trial, in which primary renal cell carcinomas received 15 Gy stereotactic body radiation therapy followed by nephrectomy 4 weeks later. In total, 50 or so samples, comprising approximately 26 tumors and about 27 peripheral blood samples, were subjected to TCR beta sequencing. Across all 53 samples, several million unique CDR3 nucleotide sequences encoding roughly 2.7 million unique CDR3 amino acid sequences were identified. The investigation overall reported the following: The single-armed trial design could not address effects of radiation dose or scheduling on the TCR repertoire. Dynamics of the blood repertoire were not tracked past 4 weeks after treatment. Top tumor clonotypes rose in blood from baseline to 2 weeks post-radiation, then contracted by 4 weeks, suggesting transient expansion of tumor-resident clones. Because pretreatment tumor biopsies were not available, the study could not determine whether clonotypes were already present within the tumor at baseline.

The label giving this sample's time point can be read as: baseline pretreatment blood. The meaning of the sample's treatment or condition label: 15 Gy SBRT to primary tumor, nephrectomy 4 weeks later. To track tumor-enriched clonotypes, serial peripheral blood was sampled from radiation-treated patients at baseline and at 2 weeks and 4 weeks after SBRT. All patients had renal cell carcinoma with clear cell pathology. Genomic DNA for TCR sequencing was prepared using the QIAamp DNA Blood Mini Kit (Qiagen). The analyses included just those samples that passed every quality control check. Turning to this clone: Its antigen remains unidentified. No base quality values were provided; no much bigger clone lies one nucleotide off. The same CDR3 can be traced to other DNA sequences in this sample.

Following the manufacturer's recommendations, the immunoSEQ kit was used to generate TCR beta libraries from genomic DNA. Library preparation used a first multiplex PCR with proprietary primers, then a second PCR adding unique barcodes, with bead cleanups after each round. Each sample batch included a kit-provided positive control reaction and a negative control reaction. The final libraries were assessed on an Agilent 4200 TapeStation D1000 ScreenTape, pooled by volume, and quantified by qPCR. Sequencing was performed on an Illumina NextSeq500 using a MidOutput 150-cycle cartridge, with 156 Read1 cycles, 15 Index1 cycles, and the kit custom primers. The pooled library was loaded at 0.75 to 1 pM with a roughly 20% PhiX control spike-in. In the source study's methods: Vendor-processed data were analyzed in R, with a clonotype defined as all T cells sharing the same CDR3 nucleotide sequence. For clone abundance analyses, frequencies were normalized to the 10,000 most abundant clones per sample. Public T cell clones, which averaged fewer than five per sample, were excluded before analysis. A difference in abundance of at least 32-fold between compartments was used to define tumor-enriched and baseline blood-enriched clonotypes. A beta-binomial differential abundance model was applied to find clonotypes that expanded or contracted between blood time points. Similarity between tumor and blood repertoires was quantified using the Baroni-Urbani and Buser coefficient, and groups were compared with two-tailed Wilcoxon tests in R. TCRdb obtained this table from immuneACCESS and retained in-frame rearrangements with V and J assigned. These tables miss some clones; where compared with another copy, unresolved V genes account for less than half of the shortfall, and the remainder is unexplained. The D gene and trimming were derived from the DNA, and the V and J assignments and clone size from that table. A total of about 22,000 clones appear in this sample, about 80% of them only once. The ten largest clones capture 35% to 45% of the sample.

The sequencing used blood, collected from a patient whose treatment included radiotherapy and nephrectomy. This sequence originates from a man in his fifties or sixties with renal cell carcinoma.

Read as DNA, the sequence is TGCGCCAGCAGCTTGCACAGGGCTAACTATGGCTACACCTTC. The encoded protein is CASSLHRANYGYTF. The receptor chain draws on TRBV5-1 and TRBJ1-2; the best D guess is TRBD1, with 6 bases matching. The CDR1 and CDR2 encoded by the germline V gene are SGHRS and YFSETQ. V and J are truncated by 1 base and 0 bases respectively, leaving an intervening sequence of 7 bases. Inclusive of the bounding cysteine and phenylalanine, the CDR3 is 14 residues long. The only DNA kept is the CDR3, 42 bases in frame from the first base.